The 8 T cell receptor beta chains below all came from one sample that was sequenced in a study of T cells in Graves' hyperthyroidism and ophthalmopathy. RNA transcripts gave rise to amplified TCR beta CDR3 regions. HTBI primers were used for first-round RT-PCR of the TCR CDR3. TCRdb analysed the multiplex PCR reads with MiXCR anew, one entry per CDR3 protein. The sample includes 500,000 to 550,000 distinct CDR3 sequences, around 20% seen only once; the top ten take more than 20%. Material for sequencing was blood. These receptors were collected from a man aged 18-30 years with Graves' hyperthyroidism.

The CDR3 protein is CASTEGSGANVLTF. The CDR3 DNA sequence: TGTGCCAGCACCGAGGGCTCTGGGGCCAACGTCCTGACTTTC. The chain links TRBV6-1 to TRBJ2-6, with D maybe TRBD2 (5 bases). CDR3 length: 14 residues. From germline, CDR1 is MNHNS and CDR2 SASEGT. Deletions cut 7 bases from V and 0 bases from J, with 7 bases between.

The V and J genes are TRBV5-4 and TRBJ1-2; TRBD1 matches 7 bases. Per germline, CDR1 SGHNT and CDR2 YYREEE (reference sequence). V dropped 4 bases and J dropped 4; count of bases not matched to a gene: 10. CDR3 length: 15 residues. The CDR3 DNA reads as TGTGCCAGCAGCCCCCGGACAGGCTTCCTCTATGGCTACACCTTC. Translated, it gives CASSPRTGFLYGYTF. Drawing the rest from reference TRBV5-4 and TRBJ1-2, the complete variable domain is ETGVTQSPTHLIKTRGQQVTLRCSSQSGHNTVSWYQQALGQGPQFIFQYYREEENGRGNFPPRFSGLQFPNYSSELNVNALELDDSALYLCASSPRTGFLYGYTFGSGTRLTVV.

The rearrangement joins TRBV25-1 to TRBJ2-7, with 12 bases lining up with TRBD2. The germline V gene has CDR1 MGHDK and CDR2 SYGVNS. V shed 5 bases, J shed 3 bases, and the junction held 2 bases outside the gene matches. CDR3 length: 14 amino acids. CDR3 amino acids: CASSKTSGSYEQYF. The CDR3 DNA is TGTGCCAGCAGTAAGACTAGCGGGAGCTACGAGCAGTACTTC.

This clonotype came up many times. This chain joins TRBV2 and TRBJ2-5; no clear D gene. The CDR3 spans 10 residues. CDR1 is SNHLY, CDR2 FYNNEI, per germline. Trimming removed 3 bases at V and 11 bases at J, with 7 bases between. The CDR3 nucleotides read TGTGCCAGCAGTGACCACGTTCAGTACTTC. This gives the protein CASSDHVQYF.

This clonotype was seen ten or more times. CDR3 nucleotides: TGTGCCAGCAGCTTAAAGCGGCTACAACGTGTCATCTACGAGCAGTACTTC. It yields the protein CASSLKRLQRVIYEQYF. The chain couples TRBV7-3 to TRBJ2-7, with TRBD2 as a possible D gene (5 bases). V was shortened by 1 base and J by 3 bases, with 19 bases between the two germline ends. Germline V gene lookup returns CDR1 SGHTA and CDR2 FQGTGA. The CDR3 has 17 amino acids.

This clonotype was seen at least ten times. The CDR3 region is CASSLDLGLAFF. The CDR3 DNA is TGTGCCAGCAGTTTAGATCTCGGGTTAGCTTTCTTT. V is TRBV12-3 or TRBV12-4 and J is TRBJ1-1; D remains unclear. The CDR3 spans 12 residues. The V end was cut by 1 base, the J end by 10 bases, with 10 bases between.

DNA of the CDR3: TGTGCCTGGAGACTTACAGGCGGAGCTTTCTTT. This translates into CAWRLTGGAFF. The rearrangement uses TRBV30 and TRBJ1-1; tentatively, D is TRBD1 (5 bases). Germline V gene data show CDR1 as GTSNPN and CDR2 as SVGIG (reference sequence). Trimming shortened V by 3 bases and J by 10 bases, and 12 bases separated the two germline ends. This CDR3 is built from 11 residues.

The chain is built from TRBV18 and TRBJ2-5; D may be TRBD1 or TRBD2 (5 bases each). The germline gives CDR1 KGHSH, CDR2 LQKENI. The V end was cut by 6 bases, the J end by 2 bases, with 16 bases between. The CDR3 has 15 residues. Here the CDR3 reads CASSAIPGPQETQYF. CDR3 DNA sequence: TGTGCCAGCTCGGCTATACCGGGACCTCAAGAGACCCAGTACTTC.